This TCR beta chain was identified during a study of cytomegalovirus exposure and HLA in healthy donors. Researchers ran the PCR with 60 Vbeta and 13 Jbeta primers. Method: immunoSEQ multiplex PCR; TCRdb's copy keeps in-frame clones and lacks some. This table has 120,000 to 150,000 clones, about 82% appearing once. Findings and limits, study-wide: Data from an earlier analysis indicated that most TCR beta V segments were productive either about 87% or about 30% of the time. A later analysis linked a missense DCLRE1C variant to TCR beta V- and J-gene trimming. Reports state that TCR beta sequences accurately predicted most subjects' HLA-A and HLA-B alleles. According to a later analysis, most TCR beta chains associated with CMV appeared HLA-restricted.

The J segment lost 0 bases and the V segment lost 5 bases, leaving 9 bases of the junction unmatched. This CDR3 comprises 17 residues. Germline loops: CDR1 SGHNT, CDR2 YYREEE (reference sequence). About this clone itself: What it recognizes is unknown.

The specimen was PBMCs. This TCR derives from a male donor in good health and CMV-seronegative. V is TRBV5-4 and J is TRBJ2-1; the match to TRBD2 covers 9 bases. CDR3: CASRPGLAASSYNEQFF. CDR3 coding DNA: TGTGCCAGCAGGCCGGGACTAGCCGCGAGCTCCTACAATGAGCAGTTCTTC.